This T cell receptor (beta chain) was sequenced during a study of identical twins (dated by TCRdb to 2016 to 2017). Study-level background: To test whether fetal clonotypes persist, the study used deep sequencing on TCR alpha and beta repertoires from monozygotic twins, unrelated adults of various ages, and cord blood. To rule out contamination, the twin experiments were replicated at different times with different library preparation protocols.

Inclusive of the bounding cysteine and phenylalanine, the CDR3 is 13 residues long. Of the read, only the CDR3 DNA is kept; its 39 bases are in frame from base 1. Trimmed from V: 10 bases; trimmed from J: 5 bases; junction bases lacking a gene match: 10. CDR1 and CDR2, per the germline V gene, are MDHEN and SYDVKM. Broad study findings and their caveats: Conclusions relied on cross-sectional statistical analysis, since the same donors could not be followed over many years. Fewer insertions were carried by abundant cord blood beta clonotypes; a weaker similar trend was observed in young adult naive repertoires, while no such trend was observed in memory repertoires. Zero-insertion analyses could be partly confounded by invariant T cells such as MAIT and iNKT, although diverse VJ usage argued against such confounding for most clonotypes. Out-of-frame TCR alpha sharing in monozygotic twins was systematically underestimated by recombination models, whereas sharing between unrelated individuals was in agreement with the recombination models. In beta out-of-frame sequences, excess twin sharing was weaker, because having fewer shared sequences lowered the signal-to-noise ratio. Compared with coincidental sharing between unrelated individuals, an excess of low generation-probability sequences was observed among out-of-frame TCR alpha sequences shared between twins.

Every donor in the study was a healthy Caucasian. Three pairs of female monozygotic twins, all aged roughly 18 to 29 years, were included in the twin cohort. Peripheral blood mononuclear cells were used as the source from which RNA for TCR libraries was isolated. The library was built by means of 5' RACE. The instrument was an Illumina HiSeq 2000. Template switching added a universal primer binding site, and the final cDNA carried a unique molecular identifier that allowed TCR cDNA molecules to be counted accurately. First-strand cDNA for TCR alpha and beta chains was synthesized from specific primers in the conserved constant-segment region. Each cDNA library was double barcoded, with a SMART-Mk sample barcode plus Illumina barcodes, to control for contamination. TruSeq adapter sequences and Illumina sample barcodes were added in two successive PCR steps. The Illumina HiSeq platform was used with custom primers to sequence TCR alpha and beta cDNA libraries. The study's own analysis went as follows. Unique molecular identifiers were extracted from raw reads with MiGEC, and CDR3 positions were determined with MiXCR. Recombination models were inferred per individual with the repgenHMM and IGoR tools using an EM algorithm. The analysis of shared clonotypes was done with the tcR package in R, with sharing normalized by the product of cloneset sizes. To study raw recombination free of thymic and clonal selection effects, out-of-frame nonproductive sequences were analyzed. The public reads were reprocessed in TCRdb via fastp at Q25 and MiXCR, keeping in-frame beta chains. Entries are consolidated by CDR3 protein sequence, retaining the most common genes and DNA. TCRdb, rather than the study authors, made the V and J calls. The sample table shows just under 650,000 distinct CDR3 sequences, and around 7.4% are seen once. The ten largest clones add up to over 1.5% of the sample.

In this sample, this clonotype turned up a few times. The clone's antigen remains unknown. No per-base quality is available; no much larger clone lies one base away. These data were also reused for a study on yellow fever vaccine responses in identical twins. The second paper states: According to the authors, the vaccine-induced T cell response in identical twins seemed to be partly convergent and partly specific to each individual. Focusing on identical twins, the study followed the T cell clones that responded to the vaccine, and did so with precision.

This receptor was taken from a woman younger than 30 in good health. The material sequenced was PBMCs. The chain employs TRBV28 and TRBJ1-1; TRBD1 agrees with 7 junctional bases. The nucleotide sequence reads as follows: TGTGCCACCAGAGACAGGGCGAGGACTGAAGCTTTCTTT. This codes for CATRDRARTEAFF.